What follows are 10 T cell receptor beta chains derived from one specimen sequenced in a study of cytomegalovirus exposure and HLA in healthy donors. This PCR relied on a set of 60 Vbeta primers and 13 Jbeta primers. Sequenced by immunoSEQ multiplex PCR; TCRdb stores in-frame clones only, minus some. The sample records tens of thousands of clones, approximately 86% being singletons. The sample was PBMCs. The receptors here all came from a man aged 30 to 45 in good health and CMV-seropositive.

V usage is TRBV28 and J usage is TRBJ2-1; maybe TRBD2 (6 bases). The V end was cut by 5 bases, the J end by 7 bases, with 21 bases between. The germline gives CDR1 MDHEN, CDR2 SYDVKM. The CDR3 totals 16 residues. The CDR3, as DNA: TGTGCCAGCAGTGTAGCCTCTGGAGGGAATAGGAATGAGCAGTTCTTC. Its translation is CASSVASGGNRNEQFF. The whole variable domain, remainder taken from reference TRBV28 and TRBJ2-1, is DVKVTQSSRYLVKRTGEKVFLECVQDMDHENMFWYRQDPGLGLRLIYFSYDVKMKEKGDIPEGYSVSREKKERFSLILESASTNQTSMYLCASSVASGGNRNEQFFGPGTRLTVL.

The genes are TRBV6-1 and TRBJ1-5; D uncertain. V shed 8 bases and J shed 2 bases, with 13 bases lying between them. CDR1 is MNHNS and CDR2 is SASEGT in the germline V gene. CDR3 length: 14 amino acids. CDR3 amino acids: CASRSMVGNQPQHF. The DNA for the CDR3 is TGTGCCAGCCGATCGATGGTAGGCAATCAGCCCCAGCATTTT.

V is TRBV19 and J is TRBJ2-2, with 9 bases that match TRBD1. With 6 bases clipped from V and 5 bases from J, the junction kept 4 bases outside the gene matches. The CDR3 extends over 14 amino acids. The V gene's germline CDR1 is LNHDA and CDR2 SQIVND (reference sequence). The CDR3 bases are TGTGCCAGTAGCGGGACAGGGCGAACCGGGGAGCTGTTTTTT. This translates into CASSGTGRTGELFF.

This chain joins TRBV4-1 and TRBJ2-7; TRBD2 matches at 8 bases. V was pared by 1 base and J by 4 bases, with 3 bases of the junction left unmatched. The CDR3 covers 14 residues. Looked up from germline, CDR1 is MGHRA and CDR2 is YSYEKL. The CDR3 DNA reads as TGCGCCAGCAGCCAAGTCGGGAGGGAGTACGAGCAGTACTTC. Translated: CASSQVGREYEQYF.

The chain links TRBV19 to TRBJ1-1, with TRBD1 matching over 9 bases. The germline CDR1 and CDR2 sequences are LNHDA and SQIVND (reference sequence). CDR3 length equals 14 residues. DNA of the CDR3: TGTGTCCTCCGGGACAGGGATGGGGACACTGAAGCTTTCTTT. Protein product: CVLRDRDGDTEAFF.

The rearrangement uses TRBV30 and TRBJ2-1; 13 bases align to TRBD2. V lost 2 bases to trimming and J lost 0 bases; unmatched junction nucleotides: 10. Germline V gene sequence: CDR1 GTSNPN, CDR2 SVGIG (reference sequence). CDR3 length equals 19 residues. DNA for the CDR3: TGTGCCTGGAGTTCGCGGACTAGCGGGAGCATTAGCTCCTACAATGAGCAGTTCTTC. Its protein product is CAWSSRTSGSISSYNEQFF.

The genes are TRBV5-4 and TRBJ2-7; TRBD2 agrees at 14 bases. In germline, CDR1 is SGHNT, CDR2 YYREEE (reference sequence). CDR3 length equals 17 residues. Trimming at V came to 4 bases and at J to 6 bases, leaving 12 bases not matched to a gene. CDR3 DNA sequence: TGTGCCAGCAGCGGGGGGGGGACTAGCGGGAGAGGGGGCGAGCAGTACTTC. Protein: CASSGGGTSGRGGEQYF.

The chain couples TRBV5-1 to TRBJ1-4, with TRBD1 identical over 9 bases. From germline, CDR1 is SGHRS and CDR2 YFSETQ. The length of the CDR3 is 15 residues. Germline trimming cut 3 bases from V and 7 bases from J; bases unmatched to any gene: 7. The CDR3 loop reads CASSYTGTGSEKLFF. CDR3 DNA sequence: TGCGCCAGCAGCTACACCGGGACAGGGAGTGAAAAACTGTTTTTT.

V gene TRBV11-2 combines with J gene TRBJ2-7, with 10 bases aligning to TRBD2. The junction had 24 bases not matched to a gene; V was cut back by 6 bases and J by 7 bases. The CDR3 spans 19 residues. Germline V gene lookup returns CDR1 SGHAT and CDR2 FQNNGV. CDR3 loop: CASRPIKRLTSGMSREQYF. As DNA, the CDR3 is TGTGCCAGCAGACCTATAAAGCGACTTACTAGCGGGATGAGTAGAGAGCAGTACTTC.

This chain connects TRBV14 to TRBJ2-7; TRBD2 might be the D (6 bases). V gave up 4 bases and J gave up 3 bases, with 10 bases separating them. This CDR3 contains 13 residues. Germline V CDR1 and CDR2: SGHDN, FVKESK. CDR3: CASSRDWSYEQYF. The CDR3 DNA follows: TGTGCCAGCAGCCGGGACTGGAGCTACGAGCAGTACTTC.